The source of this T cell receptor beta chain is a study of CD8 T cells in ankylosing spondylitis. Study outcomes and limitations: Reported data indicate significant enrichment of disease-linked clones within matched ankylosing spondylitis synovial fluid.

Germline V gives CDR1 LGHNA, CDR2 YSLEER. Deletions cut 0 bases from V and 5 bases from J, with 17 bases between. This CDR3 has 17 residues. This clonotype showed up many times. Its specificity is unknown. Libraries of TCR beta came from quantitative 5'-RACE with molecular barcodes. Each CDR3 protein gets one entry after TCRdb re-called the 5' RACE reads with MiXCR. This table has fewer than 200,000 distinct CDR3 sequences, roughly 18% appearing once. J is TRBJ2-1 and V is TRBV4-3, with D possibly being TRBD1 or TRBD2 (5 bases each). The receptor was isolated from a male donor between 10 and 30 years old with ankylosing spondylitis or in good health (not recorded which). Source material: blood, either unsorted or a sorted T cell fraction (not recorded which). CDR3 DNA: TGCGCCAGCAGCCAAGATCAATTGGGGGTAGGGGACAATGAGCAGTTCTTC. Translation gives CASSQDQLGVGDNEQFF.